Listed here is a single T cell receptor (beta chain). TCRdb itself ran the PCR reads through MiXCR, one entry per CDR3 protein. In the table there are about 93,000 distinct CDR3 sequences, about half of which are singletons. This entry comes from a study of CDR3 diversity in severe acne. Germline-derived CDR1 and CDR2 are SGHVS and FQNEAQ. V was pared by 5 bases and J by 2 bases, with 8 bases of the junction left unmatched. The CDR3 loop spans 15 amino acids. The chain has TRBV7-8 and TRBJ1-2; TRBD1 matches at 7 bases. This TCR was recovered from a male donor in good health, serving as a control. Sequencing was performed on blood. The CDR3 DNA is TGTGCCAGCAGCGGACAGGACATTTTCAACTATGGCTACACCTTC. Translated: CASSGQDIFNYGYTF. The variable domain in full, with the rest retrieved from reference TRBV7-8 and TRBJ1-2, is GAGVSQSPRYKVAKRGQDVALRCDPISGHVSLFWYQQALGQGPEFLTYFQNEAQLDKSGLPSDRFFAERPEGSVSTLKIQRTQQEDSAVYLCASSGQDIFNYGYTFGSGTRLTVV.